Below, one TCR beta chain is given with its context. The use of a sample-barcoded 5' primer and a J-beta primer mix characterized a second PCR of roughly 6 to 11 cycles. TCRdb re-called the 5' RACE reads with MiXCR, one entry per CDR3 protein. The sample has 980,000 or so distinct CDR3 sequences, 48% seen once. The data belong to a study of blood T cells in healthy people across ages. Material: blood. The TCR originated in a man younger than 45 in good health.

The CDR3 nucleotides read TGCGCCAGCAGCCGGCTGACGGACAGTGTGTCAAGGGAGCAGTTCTTC. Translated: CASSRLTDSVSREQFF. The chain recombines TRBV4-1 with TRBJ2-1, with TRBD1 as a possible D gene (6 bases). The CDR3 totals 16 residues. Germline values: CDR1 MGHRA, CDR2 YSYEKL. With 4 bases removed from V and 10 bases from J, the gap between germline ends came to 23 bases.